The 22 T cell receptor beta chains below all came from one sample that was sequenced in a study of T cell changes during pregnancy in multiple sclerosis. Clones were read by immunoSEQ multiplex PCR, and TCRdb kept only the in-frame ones, dropping some. The repertoire holds some 54,000 clones, with 93% as singletons. The sample consisted of peripheral blood, taken after pregnancy. Source of these receptors: a female donor with multiple sclerosis, enrolled in a pregnancy study.

The rearrangement uses TRBV7-2 and TRBJ1-4; 10 bases line up with TRBD1. The germline V gene has CDR1 SGHTA and CDR2 FQGNSA. V lost 5 bases, J lost 4 bases, and 7 bases stayed unmatched. This CDR3 is built from 16 residues. CDR3 residues: CASSRRTGGLNEKLFF. CDR3 coding DNA: TGTGCCAGCAGCCGGCGGACAGGGGGTCTTAATGAAAAACTGTTTTTT.

The chain employs TRBV27 and TRBJ2-1; the match to TRBD2 covers 12 bases. The CDR3 is made up of 16 amino acids. Germline assignment: CDR1 MNHEY and CDR2 SMNVEV (reference sequence). Trimming cost V 5 bases and J 5 bases; bases outside gene matches: 7. The CDR3 region has the DNA TGTGCCAGCAGTCCCGTACTAGCGGGAGGCAACAATGAGCAGTTCTTC. Protein: CASSPVLAGGNNEQFF.

V and J are TRBV5-1 and TRBJ2-5; TRBD2 might be the D (5 bases). The germline V gene has CDR1 SGHRS and CDR2 YFSETQ. The V end was cut by 2 bases, the J end by 2 bases, with 10 bases between. CDR3 length equals 14 residues. Written as DNA, the CDR3 is TGCGCCAGCAGCTTAGGACTGATTCAAGAGACCCAGTACTTC. Translated, it gives CASSLGLIQETQYF.

The rearrangement joins TRBV6-5 to TRBJ1-5; a weak D match, TRBD1 (6 bases). Germline V lookup: CDR1 MNHEY, CDR2 SVGAGI. This CDR3 is 13 amino acids long. V lost 2 bases and J lost 4, with 6 bases in between. The CDR3 nucleotides read TGTGCCAGCAGTTACAGGGGGAATCAGCCCCAGCATTTT. This codes for CASSYRGNQPQHF.

The rearrangement links TRBV25-1 to TRBJ1-1; no clear D. CDR3 length equals 13 residues. In germline, CDR1 is MGHDK, CDR2 SYGVNS. The V end was cut by 6 bases, the J end by 3 bases, with 11 bases between. CDR3 loop: CASRGRVDTEAFF. In DNA, the CDR3 is TGTGCCAGCAGGGGGAGAGTGGACACTGAAGCTTTCTTT.

Written as DNA, the CDR3 is TGCAGCGTTGGCGGGGGTGGTGTGGAAGCTTTCTTT. Its translation is CSVGGGGVEAFF. The chain recombines TRBV29-1 with TRBJ1-1; tentatively, D is TRBD1 (5 bases). Trimming removed 4 bases from V and 8 bases from J, with 14 bases in between. Germline V gene lookup returns CDR1 SQVTM and CDR2 ANQGSEA. This CDR3 region has 12 residues. The full variable domain, rest sourced from reference TRBV29-1 and TRBJ1-1, is SAVISQKPSRDICQRGTSLTIQCQVDSQVTMMFWYRQQPGQSLTLIATANQGSEATYESGFVIDKFPISRPNLTFSTLTVSNMSPEDSSIYLCSVGGGGVEAFFGQGTRLTVV.

This chain links TRBV7-2 with TRBJ1-2, with 8 nucleotides matching TRBD1. With 8 bases clipped from V and 6 bases from J, the junction kept 8 bases outside the gene matches. The CDR3 covers 13 residues. Germline V gives CDR1 SGHTA, CDR2 FQGNSA. CDR3 sequence reads: CASGAGGDHGYTF. CDR3 sequence (DNA): TGTGCCAGCGGGGCAGGGGGCGATCATGGCTACACCTTC.

V gene TRBV27 combines with J gene TRBJ2-7, with D possibly TRBD2 on 6 matching bases. Per germline, CDR1 MNHEY and CDR2 SMNVEV (reference sequence). V gave up 5 bases and J gave up 0 bases, with 14 bases separating them. The CDR3 is made up of 15 amino acids. The CDR3 loop reads CASSPQTSNSYEQYF. The CDR3, as DNA: TGTGCCAGCAGTCCCCAGACTAGTAACTCCTACGAGCAGTACTTC.

This chain uses TRBV5-5 with TRBJ2-7, with a tentative D call TRBD2 (6 bases). This CDR3 is built from 15 residues. The germline V gene has CDR1 SGHKS and CDR2 YYEKEE (reference sequence). Trimming pared 3 bases from V and 3 bases from J, leaving 16 bases between. The CDR3 loop is CASSSLGTGIYEQYF. The CDR3 nucleotides are TGTGCCAGCAGCTCGCTCGGGACTGGAATCTACGAGCAGTACTTC.

The V gene is TRBV13, the J gene TRBJ1-1; tentatively, D is TRBD1 (5 bases). This CDR3 is built from 12 residues. Germline V lookup: CDR1 PRHDT, CDR2 FYEKMQ (reference sequence). The germline V and J ends were trimmed by 5 bases and 7 bases, with 11 bases remaining between them. The CDR3 nucleotides read TGTGCCAGCAGCGCCCACAGGAGTGAAGCTTTCTTT. Translated: CASSAHRSEAFF.

The rearrangement links TRBV30 to TRBJ2-3; 10 bases align to TRBD2. V lost 0 bases, J lost 5 bases, and 5 bases stayed unmatched. CDR3 length: 15 amino acids. Germline V gives CDR1 GTSNPN, CDR2 SVGIG (reference sequence). DNA of the CDR3: TGTGCCTGGAGTGTCCTAGCGGGAGCCCGAGATACGCAGTATTTT. It specifies CAWSVLAGARDTQYF.

The genes are TRBV29-1 and TRBJ1-1, with D perhaps matching TRBD1 (5 bases). Germline V gene lookup returns CDR1 SQVTM and CDR2 ANQGSEA. The CDR3 contains 13 residues. The V and J ends lost 6 bases and 3 bases respectively, with 14 bases between them. CDR3 nucleotide sequence: TGCAGCGTGTCGAAGGGGAGGGACACTGAAGCTTTCTTT. This translates into CSVSKGRDTEAFF.

This clone was observed a single time. J is TRBJ1-5 and V is TRBV9; 7 positions match TRBD1. V was pared by 0 bases and J by 11 bases, with 17 bases of the junction left unmatched. Germline CDR1 is SGDLS and CDR2 is YYNGEE. This CDR3 spans 17 amino acids. CDR3 DNA sequence: TGTGCCAGCAGCGTAGAACCAGGGGGGCCCTCACAAACTGCCCAGCATTTT. This sequence encodes CASSVEPGGPSQTAQHF. Full variable domain (remainder filled in from reference TRBV9 and TRBJ1-5): DSGVTQTPKHLITATGQRVTLRCSPRSGDLSVYWYQQSLDQGLQFLIQYYNGEERAKGNILERFSAQQFPDLHSELNLSSLELGDSALYFCASSVEPGGPSQTAQHFGDGTRLSIL.

The chain recombines TRBV11-3 with TRBJ1-3; D is unclear. Trimming took off 3 bases at V and 0 bases at J, with 9 bases between the two ends. This CDR3 is built from 15 residues. Looked up from germline, CDR1 is SGHNT and CDR2 is YENEEA. CDR3 sequence: CASSLSLTSGNTIYF. CDR3 coding DNA: TGTGCCAGCAGCTTGTCACTAACCTCTGGAAACACCATATATTTT.

This chain uses TRBV7-6 with TRBJ1-3; D not certain. Looked up from germline, CDR1 is SGHVS and CDR2 is FNYEAQ. V lost 2 bases and J 3 bases, leaving 8 bases between the germline ends. The CDR3 loop spans 14 amino acids. The CDR3 is CASSLLLSGNTIYF. CDR3 DNA sequence: TGTGCCAGCAGCTTACTCCTCAGTGGAAACACCATATATTTT.

CDR3 region: CASGRYNEQFF. The DNA of the CDR3 is TGTGCTAGTGGGCGTTACAATGAGCAGTTCTTC. V gene TRBV7-2 combines with J gene TRBJ2-1, with unresolved D. The CDR3 is 11 amino acids. Germline V gene lookup returns CDR1 SGHTA and CDR2 FQGNSA.

The chain joins TRBV18 to TRBJ2-1; TRBD2 matches 7 bases. CDR3 length: 15 amino acids. Per the germline V gene, CDR1 is KGHSH and CDR2 is LQKENI. V shed 1 base, J shed 4 bases, and the junction held 4 bases outside the gene matches. The CDR3, as DNA: TGTGCCAGCTCACCACAAGGGACTACATACAATGAGCAGTTCTTC. Protein: CASSPQGTTYNEQFF.

This rearrangement joins TRBV7-2 to TRBJ2-5; 11 bases fit TRBD1. J gave up 5 bases and V 4 bases, and 3 bases lay outside the gene matches. This CDR3 comprises 14 residues. CDR1 SGHTA and CDR2 FQGNSA come from the germline V gene. This chain's CDR3 is CASSWGQGVETQYF. Written as DNA, the CDR3 is TGTGCCAGCAGCTGGGGACAGGGGGTGGAGACCCAGTACTTC.

This clone came up once. The DNA for the CDR3 is TGCGCCAGCAGCTTGTTCCGGGGAGGTACGACCTACGAGCAGTACTTC. It codes for CASSLFRGGTTYEQYF. The J gene is TRBJ2-7, the V gene TRBV5-1, with a tentative D call TRBD2 (6 bases). Trimming took off 1 base at V and 2 bases at J, with 16 bases between the two ends. The CDR3 is 16 amino acids. Germline-derived CDR1 and CDR2 are SGHRS and YFSETQ.

CDR3 protein: CASSSVQGAGYGYTF. CDR3 in DNA: TGTGCCAGCAGCTCGGTACAGGGGGCGGGATATGGCTACACCTTC. The rearrangement uses TRBV7-9 and TRBJ1-2; 9 nucleotides agree with TRBD1. Germline CDR1 reads SEHNR; CDR2 reads FQNEAQ (reference sequence). The CDR3 extends over 15 amino acids. Losses at the gene ends were 4 bases for V and 5 bases for J; bases not matched to a gene: 8.

The gene calls are TRBV29-1 and TRBJ1-1; TRBD1 agrees at 11 bases. The germline V gene encodes CDR1 SQVTM and CDR2 ANQGSEA. The CDR3 loop spans 14 amino acids. V lost 8 bases and J lost 4; bases outside the gene matches: 9. The CDR3 DNA reads TGCAGCCTTAGCCCTGGGACAGGGGGCACTGAAGCTTTCTTT. Translating gives CSLSPGTGGTEAFF. The whole variable domain, remainder taken from reference TRBV29-1 and TRBJ1-1, is SAVISQKPSRDICQRGTSLTIQCQVDSQVTMMFWYRQQPGQSLTLIATANQGSEATYESGFVIDKFPISRPNLTFSTLTVSNMSPEDSSIYLCSLSPGTGGTEAFFGQGTRLTVV.

The rearrangement links TRBV19 to TRBJ2-7; TRBD1 aligns across 7 bases. Germline assignment: CDR1 LNHDA and CDR2 SQIVND (reference sequence). V lost 5 bases and J lost 0; bases outside the gene matches: 4. The CDR3 runs to 14 residues. DNA for the CDR3: TGTGCCAGTAGTCCCTGGGACAGCTCCTACGAGCAGTACTTC. Its protein product is CASSPWDSSYEQYF.